This TCR beta chain derives from a study of T cells in Graves' hyperthyroidism and ophthalmopathy. Amplification yielded TCR beta CDR3 regions, with RNA transcripts as the source. First-round RT-PCR targeting the TCR CDR3 was performed with the HTBI primer set. TCRdb processed the multiplex PCR reads anew with MiXCR; each CDR3 protein has one entry. The table records 530,000 or so distinct CDR3 sequences, roughly a quarter of them present only once. Under 3 months was the duration of disease in ophthalmopathy patients, who also had a Clinical Activity Score of at least 3 and a NOSPECS grade of at least 4. PBMCs were collected from a roughly 9.7 ml volume of fresh peripheral blood. CDR1 is KGHDR and CDR2 is SFDVKD in the germline V gene. Trimming removed 1 base at V and 5 bases at J, with 4 bases between. There are 12 residues in the CDR3.

The TCR originated in a woman in her 30s with Graves' ophthalmopathy. This sequence joins TRBV24-1 and TRBJ2-5; no firm D call. Sequenced material: blood. DNA for the CDR3: TGTGCCACCAGTGATTTTGCGGAGACCCAGTACTTC. It specifies CATSDFAETQYF.